This entry is about one T cell receptor beta chain. The sample holds one count of this clone. It lacks a known antigen. No qualities accompany the bases; no much larger clone lies one base away. TCRbeta CDR3 regions were amplified from genomic DNA by means of the immunoSEQ Assay, a bias-controlled multiplex PCR. The paper's data handling went like this. The number of nucleated cells in each sample was estimated from the amplification of reference gene primers within the assay. To quantify the absolute abundance of each unique TCRbeta CDR3 rearrangement, sequence reads were collapsed and filtered. For each sample, productive Simpson clonality was calculated as the square root of Simpson's diversity index across productive rearrangements. Sourced from immuneACCESS, this table was stored by TCRdb with only in-frame sequences that have V and J called. A share of the clones is absent; for the studies checked, an unresolved V gene accounts for under half, and the remainder has no known explanation. From that table come the V and J calls and clone size; the DNA was used to work out D and trimming. A total of more than 250,000 clones appear in this sample, roughly nine tenths of them only once. The ten largest clones take up 3.6% of the sample.

This record belongs to a study of blood T cell repertoires in COVID-19 (dated by TCRdb to 2018 to 2020). Context from the whole study: The collaborator samples originated in the United States, Italy and Spain and spanned the acute and convalescent phases of COVID-19. Samples were obtained from the ongoing ImmuneRACE study (first 160 participants) and from roughly 1,300 subjects provided by 6 global collaborators. The repertoires were made available in a free public database intended to serve as a resource for research on the immune response to SARS-CoV-2. The sample metadata nearly always contained a de-identified subject ID, COVID-19 status, age in years and sex. The dataset comprised deeply sampled blood TCRbeta repertoires from subjects exposed to, actively infected with, or recovered from COVID-19. The material from the prospective study consisted of cDNA or gDNA derived from T cells, B-cell-depleted T cells, or PBMCs. Where HLA class I and class II types were available, the types were taken from metadata supplied by the sample provider, not from assay-based typing.

Relative to germline, V is 6 bases shorter and J is 11 bases shorter, with 13 bases between their ends. The germline V gene provides CDR1 SQVTM and CDR2 ANQGSEA. The CDR3 spans 10 residues, from the cysteine through the phenylalanine. Just the 30-base CDR3 DNA is kept, in frame starting at base 1. The paper as a whole reports these results and caveats: Clinical and demographic metadata were provided uncurated, with the amount varying by source and participant.

Whole blood was collected in K2EDTA tubes by collaborating institutions according to the institutions' own protocols. For TCRbeta analysis, collaborators shipped samples as frozen whole blood, isolated PBMCs, or DNA extracted from either of those sample types. Sequences were obtained from peripheral blood. The V gene is TRBV29-1 and the J gene is TRBJ1-1; there is no confident call for the D gene. The TCR originated in a young man with active or convalescent COVID-19. In nucleotides, the sequence is TGCAGCGTATCAAACGGGGAGGCTTTCTTT. Its translation is CSVSNGEAFF.